These 14 T cell receptor beta chains share one sample of origin, sequenced in a study of T cells in Graves' hyperthyroidism and ophthalmopathy. Researchers amplified the TCR beta CDR3 regions from RNA transcripts. An initial round of RT-PCR targeting the TCR CDR3 relied on the HTBI primer set. TCRdb independently ran MiXCR on the multiplex PCR reads; one entry per CDR3 protein. The sample includes some 570,000 distinct CDR3 sequences, around 14% seen only once; the top ten take 6.5% to 9%. The source material was blood. These receptors all stem from a woman aged 18-30 years with Graves' ophthalmopathy.

There are many counts of this clonotype. The chain couples TRBV2 to TRBJ1-5; D is ambiguous. V was trimmed by 7 bases and J by 4 bases, leaving 20 bases between them. Germline CDR1 reads SNHLY; CDR2 reads FYNNEI. The CDR3 has 16 residues. CDR3 nucleotide sequence: TGTGCCAGCATAGATGGAGCGACGGACGGAAATCAGCCCCAGCATTTT. Amino acid sequence: CASIDGATDGNQPQHF.

The sample holds a few counts of this clonotype. V and J are TRBV19 and TRBJ1-3, with D tentatively TRBD1 (6 bases). The CDR3 totals 14 residues. V was shortened by 8 bases and J by 0 bases, with 11 bases between the two germline ends. Germline CDR1 and CDR2: LNHDA and SQIVND (reference sequence). The CDR3 coding sequence is TGTGCCAGTCTCCAGGGGAGCTCTGGAAACACCATATATTTT. This translates into CASLQGSSGNTIYF. The variable domain in full, with the rest retrieved from reference TRBV19 and TRBJ1-3, is DGGITQSPKYLFRKEGQNVTLSCEQNLNHDAMYWYRQDPGQGLRLIYYSQIVNDFQKGDIAEGYSVSREKKESFPLTVTSAQKNPTAFYLCASLQGSSGNTIYFGEGSWLTVV.

This clonotype has a count of ten or more. The CDR3 loop is CASSHSGANVLTF. For the CDR3, the DNA is TGTGCCAGCAGTCACTCTGGGGCCAACGTCCTGACTTTC. The genes are TRBV12-3 or TRBV12-4 and TRBJ2-6; D gene unclear. The ends were cut back, 5 bases at V and 0 bases at J, with 2 bases in the middle. The CDR3 loop spans 13 amino acids.

Many counts were recorded for this clonotype. This chain links TRBV11-3 with TRBJ2-3, with TRBD2 identical over 10 bases. With V trimmed by 5 bases and J by 0 bases, 11 bases remained unmatched. The CDR3 covers 18 residues. The germline CDR1 and CDR2 sequences are SGHNT and YENEEA. CDR3: CASSQGLGLAVSTDTQYF. For the CDR3, the DNA is TGTGCCAGCAGCCAGGGGCTCGGACTAGCGGTGAGCACAGATACGCAGTATTTT.

The J gene is TRBJ2-3, the V gene TRBV19; 7 nucleotides match TRBD2. Germline V gene sequence: CDR1 LNHDA, CDR2 SQIVND (reference sequence). This CDR3 comprises 17 residues. J gave up 3 bases and V 4 bases, and 13 bases lay outside the gene matches. Written as DNA, the CDR3 is TGTGCCAGTAGTAAGGGCCCCCGGCTAGCGGATACAGATACGCAGTATTTT. It yields the protein CASSKGPRLADTDTQYF.

Regarding this clonotype: This may arise from a read error, as a much more abundant clone is one base away. Given the absence of the conserved phenylalanine or tryptophan at the CDR3 end, a read error is likely. V is TRBV12-3 or TRBV12-4 and J is TRBJ2-1; D may be TRBD1 or TRBD2 (5 bases each). V lost 6 bases and J 6 bases, leaving 15 bases between the germline ends. The CDR3 is 14 residues long. The CDR3 loop reads CASRGVGPFNEQFL. CDR3 coding DNA: TGTGCCAGCAGGGGGGTGGGGCCCTTCAATGAGCAGTTCTTA.

This clonotype was observed at least ten times. The chain joins TRBV7-9 to TRBJ1-1; D perhaps matches TRBD1 (5 bases). V dropped 5 bases and J dropped 6 bases, with 10 bases sitting between them. Germline V gene data show CDR1 as SEHNR and CDR2 as FQNEAQ (reference sequence). The CDR3 sequence is 12 residues long. CDR3 DNA: TGTGCCAGCAGCCCCACGGGGCCTGAAGCTTTCTTT. The encoded protein is CASSPTGPEAFF.

This clonotype has a count of ten or more. V gene TRBV12-3 or TRBV12-4 combines with J gene TRBJ2-3, with 7 nucleotides matching TRBD1. J gave up 0 bases and V 4 bases, and 4 bases lay outside the gene matches. The CDR3 totals 15 residues. DNA of the CDR3: TGTGCCAGCAGTTCGGGACAGATCAGCACAGATACGCAGTATTTT. It specifies CASSSGQISTDTQYF.

The chain combines TRBV7-3 with TRBJ2-3; 12 bases agree with TRBD2. The germline gives CDR1 SGHTA, CDR2 FQGTGA. V was clipped by 6 bases and J by 6 bases; unmatched bases: 10. CDR3 length: 16 amino acids. Here the CDR3 reads CASSLVGTSGRDTQYF. The CDR3 DNA reads TGTGCCAGCAGTCTGGTCGGCACTAGCGGGAGGGATACGCAGTATTTT.

There are many counts of this clonotype. This chain joins TRBV20-1 and TRBJ1-1, with D uncertain. CDR3 length: 10 residues. V shed 7 bases and J shed 1 base, with 4 bases lying between them. Germline-derived CDR1 and CDR2 are DFQATT and SNEGSKA (reference sequence). The CDR3 DNA is TGCAGTGTAGGGAACACTGAAGCTTTCTTT. As protein: CSVGNTEAFF.

This clonotype has only a few counts. The chain carries TRBV29-1 and TRBJ2-7; 9 bases map to TRBD2. Germline V gene lookup returns CDR1 SQVTM and CDR2 ANQGSEA. V was pared by 3 bases and J by 5 bases, with 8 bases of the junction left unmatched. CDR3 length: 14 residues. The DNA for the CDR3 is TGCAGCGTTGAGGGTAGCGGGAGTTCCCACGAGCAGTACTTC. This sequence encodes CSVEGSGSSHEQYF.

The J gene is TRBJ2-1, the V gene TRBV2; no firm D call. V was shortened by 1 base and J by 9 bases, with 7 bases between the two germline ends. The germline V gene encodes CDR1 SNHLY and CDR2 FYNNEI. CDR3 length equals 12 residues. CDR3 in amino acids: CASSEGQSEQFF. The CDR3 region has the DNA TGTGCCAGCAGTGAAGGACAATCTGAGCAGTTCTTC.

In its sample, this clonotype was seen many times. V and J are TRBV2 and TRBJ2-1; 7 bases map to TRBD2. The CDR3 totals 16 residues. In germline, CDR1 is SNHLY, CDR2 FYNNEI. V dropped 7 bases and J dropped 8; count of bases not matched to a gene: 17. The DNA for the CDR3 is TGTGCCAGCAAGGAGGAAATGGCGGGAGAAGGCGATGAGCAGTTCTTC. This translates into CASKEEMAGEGDEQFF.

There are many counts of this clonotype. The chain has TRBV7-9 and TRBJ2-1; 9 bases agree with TRBD1. The CDR3 spans 15 residues. CDR1 is SEHNR, CDR2 FQNEAQ, per germline (reference sequence). V shed 5 bases and J 6 bases; nucleotides not matched to a gene: 8. The CDR3 loop is CASSPPGQGLNEQFF. CDR3 in DNA: TGTGCCAGCAGCCCCCCGGGACAGGGTCTCAATGAGCAGTTCTTC. Together with reference TRBV7-9 and TRBJ2-1, the CDR3 gives the full variable domain: DTGVSQNPRHKITKRGQNVTFRCDPISEHNRLYWYRQTLGQGPEFLTYFQNEAQLEKSRLLSDRFSAERPKGSFSTLEIQRTEQGDSAMYLCASSPPGQGLNEQFFGPGTRLTVL.